This T cell receptor (beta chain) was sequenced during a study of CD8+ T cells in alopecia areata. This clone was counted a few times. Germline values: CDR1 MNHNS, CDR2 SASEGT. The CDR3 length is 15 residues. V dropped 8 bases and J dropped 11 bases, with 22 bases sitting between them. RNA was isolated and reverse transcribed to cDNA, the sequencing template. Sequencing was performed with immunoSEQ multiplex PCR; in TCRdb, only in-frame clones are kept and a portion is missing. The sample contains some 100,000 clones, 55% to 65% of which appear only once. The TCR sequence derives from a human donor in good health. Sequencing used CD4+ T cells sorted from blood. The chain combines TRBV6-1 with TRBJ1-6; D gene uncertain. CDR3 in DNA: TGTGCCAGCGAGCAAAGCTTCTTGGGCGGAACACCCCTCCACTTT. Protein: CASEQSFLGGTPLHF.